This T cell receptor beta chain emerged from a study of cytomegalovirus exposure and HLA in healthy donors. Points from the study as a whole: Sequencing depth roughly uniform across donors was assumed in presence/absence analyses. Later, an analysis showed that TCR beta chains associated with HLA were more clonally expanded than others that were equally common. Cytomegalovirus status, reportedly, was diagnosed with high specificity and sensitivity by the classifier.

The PCR had 60 Vbeta and 13 Jbeta primers. Using immunoSEQ multiplex PCR, the repertoire was profiled, and TCRdb retains in-frame clones only, with some absent. The repertoire consists of roughly 120,000 clones, with 9.5% occurring once and the leading ten covering 2.5% to 3.5%. Unrecorded immune exposure was likely among donors, who were nominally healthy when sampled. About this clone: The antigen is undetermined.

This CDR3 contains 14 residues. Germline V CDR1 and CDR2: SQVTM, ANQGSEA. This rearrangement joins TRBV29-1 to TRBJ1-4; possibly TRBD1 for D (5 bases). What was sequenced was PBMCs. The receptor was isolated from a man under 40 in good health and CMV-seronegative. The CDR3, as DNA: TGCAGTGCCCGTGGATCCAGGGTCGGTGAAAAACTGTTTTTT. It encodes CSARGSRVGEKLFF.